These 8 T cell receptor beta chains were all obtained from the same sample, sequenced in a study of memory CD4+ T cells and cytomegalovirus serostatus. Libraries were prepared by immunoSEQ multiplex PCR; TCRdb keeps only in-frame clonotypes and omits some of them. This table has 35,000 to 45,000 clones, around 75% appearing once. The sort gate was single viable CD3+CD4+CD8-CD45RO+ cells for memory CD4+ T cells. The sequencing sample was made of memory CD4+ T cells from blood. The source is an adult in good health and CMV-seronegative.

The chain employs TRBV14 and TRBJ2-6; D gene unclear. The CDR3 loop spans 13 amino acids. Germline CDR1 and CDR2: SGHDN and FVKESK. V was trimmed by 4 bases and J by 0 bases, leaving 1 base between them. This chain's CDR3 is CASSLSGANVLTF. The DNA of the CDR3 is TGTGCCAGCAGCCTCTCTGGGGCCAACGTCCTGACTTTC.

The chain links TRBV19 to TRBJ1-5, with D tentatively TRBD1 (6 bases). The CDR3 consists of 14 residues. Between the trimmed V and J ends, which lost 5 bases and 5 bases, there was a span of 13 bases. CDR1 LNHDA and CDR2 SQIVND come from the germline V gene (reference sequence). CDR3: CASSQNRVDQPQHF. Here the CDR3 DNA reads TGTGCCAGTAGTCAAAACAGGGTAGATCAGCCCCAGCATTTT.

The chain has TRBV5-1 and TRBJ1-1, with D perhaps TRBD1 (6 bases). The CDR3 has 14 amino acids. V was clipped by 4 bases and J by 4 bases, with 14 bases between them. Germline values: CDR1 SGHRS, CDR2 YFSETQ. The CDR3 loop reads CASSDQQGFTEAFF. Here the CDR3 DNA reads TGCGCCAGCAGCGATCAACAGGGTTTCACTGAAGCTTTCTTT.

This chain uses TRBV5-6 with TRBJ2-7; D perhaps matches TRBD1 (5 bases). Germline V CDR1 and CDR2: SGHDT, YYEEEE. Trimming left V 0 bases short and J 2 bases short, with 9 bases between. The CDR3 consists of 14 residues. DNA for the CDR3: TGTGCCAGCAGCTTGGGACAGTATACCTACGAGCAGTACTTC. It specifies CASSLGQYTYEQYF.

The CDR3 DNA reads as TGCGCCAGCAGCTTGGTGACTAGCGGGAGCTACGAGCAGTACTTC. This encodes CASSLVTSGSYEQYF. This sequence joins TRBV5-1 and TRBJ2-7; 12 positions agree with TRBD2. This CDR3 is 15 amino acids long. Germline trimming cut 0 bases from V and 3 bases from J; bases unmatched to any gene: 1. Germline CDR1 SGHRS, CDR2 YFSETQ.

J is TRBJ2-3 and V is TRBV29-1, with 7 bases lining up with TRBD1. This CDR3 comprises 16 residues. V dropped 0 bases and J dropped 0; count of bases not matched to a gene: 6. Germline V gene sequence: CDR1 SQVTM, CDR2 ANQGSEA. The CDR3 DNA follows: TGCAGCGTTGAAGACCCGAGGGACAGAAGCACAGATACGCAGTATTTT. Amino acid sequence: CSVEDPRDRSTDTQYF.

V is TRBV12-5 and J is TRBJ1-5; no definite D call. Germline-derived CDR1 and CDR2 are LGHNT and FRNRAP. The CDR3 covers 13 residues. V was pared by 3 bases and J by 6 bases, with 9 bases between. In DNA, the CDR3 is TGTGCTAGTGGTTTAGAGGTTGGTCAGCCCCAGCATTTT. As protein: CASGLEVGQPQHF.

This chain connects TRBV5-1 to TRBJ2-1, with TRBD1 identical over 8 bases. CDR3 length: 16 residues. The germline gives CDR1 SGHRS, CDR2 YFSETQ. V shed 0 bases, J shed 7 bases, and the junction held 9 bases outside the gene matches. The CDR3 here is CASSLVPGGTGNEQFF. In DNA, the CDR3 is TGCGCCAGCAGCTTGGTGCCAGGGGGCACTGGGAATGAGCAGTTCTTC.